The T cell receptor (beta chain) described here comes from a study of shared clonotypes between healthy human individuals. The sample holds one count of this clone. Its antigen is not known. Cells designated naive CD8 were CD45RO-negative and were positively selected for CCR7, with terminally differentiated effector memory CD45RA+ cells excluded. V trimming: 4 bases; J trimming: 9 bases; junction bases outside the gene matches: 11. Looked up from germline, CDR1 is LGHNT and CDR2 is FRNRAP. The CDR3 spans 15 residues. The study's findings and limits: The study found lower generation probabilities in non-shared clonotypes than in those shared by all four donors.

The assay was immunoSEQ multiplex PCR, and TCRdb's table has in-frame clones only and misses some. The sample has around 1.9 million clones; around 93% are singletons. The sequence was collected from a man aged 18 to 30 in good health. Some clones in this sample may be carry-over from other donors' samples. Input material: naive CD8+ T cells from PBMCs. This chain connects TRBV12-5 to TRBJ2-1; 8 bases are a match to TRBD2. CDR3 region: CASGSPLAEGSEQFF. The CDR3, as DNA: TGTGCTAGTGGTTCCCCACTAGCGGAGGGGTCTGAGCAGTTCTTC.